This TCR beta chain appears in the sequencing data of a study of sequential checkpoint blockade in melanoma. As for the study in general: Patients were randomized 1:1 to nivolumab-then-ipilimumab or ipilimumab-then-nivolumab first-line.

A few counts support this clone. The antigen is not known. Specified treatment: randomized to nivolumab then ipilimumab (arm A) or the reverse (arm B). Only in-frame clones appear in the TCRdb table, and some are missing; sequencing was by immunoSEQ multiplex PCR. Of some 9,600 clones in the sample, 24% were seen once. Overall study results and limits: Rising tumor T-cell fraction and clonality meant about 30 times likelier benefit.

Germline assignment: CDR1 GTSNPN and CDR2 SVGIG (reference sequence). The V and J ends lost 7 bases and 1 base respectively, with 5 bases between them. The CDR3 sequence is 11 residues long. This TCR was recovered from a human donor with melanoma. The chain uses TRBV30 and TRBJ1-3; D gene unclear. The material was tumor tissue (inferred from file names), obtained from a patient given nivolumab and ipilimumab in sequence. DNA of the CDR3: TGTGCCTACCCATCTGGAAACACCATATATTTT. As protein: CAYPSGNTIYF.